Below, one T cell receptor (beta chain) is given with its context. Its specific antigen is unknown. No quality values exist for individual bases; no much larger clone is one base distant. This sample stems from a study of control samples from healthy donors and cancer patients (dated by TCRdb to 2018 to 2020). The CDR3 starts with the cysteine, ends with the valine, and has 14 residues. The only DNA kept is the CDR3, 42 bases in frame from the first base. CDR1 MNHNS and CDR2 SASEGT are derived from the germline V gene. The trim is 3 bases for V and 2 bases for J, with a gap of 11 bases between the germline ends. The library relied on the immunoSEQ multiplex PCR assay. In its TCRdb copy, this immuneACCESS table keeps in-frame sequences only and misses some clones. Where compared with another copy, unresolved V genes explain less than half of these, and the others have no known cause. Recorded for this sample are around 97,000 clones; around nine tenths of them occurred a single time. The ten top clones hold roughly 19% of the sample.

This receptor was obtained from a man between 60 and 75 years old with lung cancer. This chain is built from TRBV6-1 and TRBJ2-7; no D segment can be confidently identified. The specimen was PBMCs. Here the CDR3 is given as CASSDPNPPYEQYV. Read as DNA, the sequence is TGTGCCAGCAGTGATCCTAACCCCCCCTACGAGCAGTACGTC.